The clone carrying this TCR beta chain was counted only a few times. This CDR3 has 14 residues. Between the trimmed V and J ends, which lost 2 bases and 6 bases, there was a span of 13 bases. The germline V gene encodes CDR1 SEHNR and CDR2 FQNEAQ (reference sequence). These data originate in a study of T cells after yellow fever vaccination. A single record per CDR3 protein comes from TCRdb applying MiXCR to the 5' RACE reads. The data hold 250,000 to 400,000 distinct CDR3 sequences, with approximately 4% observed a single time. The V and J genes are TRBV7-9 and TRBJ1-1; a weak D match, TRBD1 (6 bases). This clonotype originated in a man younger than 35 who received the YFV17D yellow fever vaccine. The input for sequencing was PBMCs, taken 5 days after the yellow fever booster vaccination. As DNA, the CDR3 is TGTGCCAGCAGCTTATCCCGGGGGGGGCCTGAAGCTTTCTTT. This gives the protein CASSLSRGGPEAFF. Together with reference TRBV7-9 and TRBJ1-1, the CDR3 gives the full variable domain: DTGVSQNPRHKITKRGQNVTFRCDPISEHNRLYWYRQTLGQGPEFLTYFQNEAQLEKSRLLSDRFSAERPKGSFSTLEIQRTEQGDSAMYLCASSLSRGGPEAFFGQGTRLTVV.